One T cell receptor beta chain is described in this entry. Antigen unknown. The CDR3 has 12 amino acids. With V trimmed by 6 bases and J by 6 bases, 1 base remained unmatched. The TCR cDNA carried a universal primer site and UMIs from 5'RACE template switching. Using its own MiXCR run on the 5' RACE reads, TCRdb lists one record per CDR3 protein. The repertoire holds around 320,000 distinct CDR3 sequences, with around 10% as singletons. This entry is derived from a study of T cells after yellow fever vaccination. Turning to the study itself: Researchers used SMART-Seq v4 Ultra Low Input to prepare fractions that had low cell numbers. Findings of the study overall: Researchers noted that a small share of clonotypes showed up in both CD4 and CD8 compartments. Faster peaking, at day 5 versus 15, marked a secondary response that was weaker.

The source material was CD4+ T cells sorted from PBMCs, sampled 45 days after the yellow fever booster vaccination. The source is a man younger than 30 who received the YFV17D yellow fever vaccine. The V gene is TRBV12-3 or TRBV12-4, the J gene TRBJ2-1; 8 nucleotides agree with TRBD1. DNA of the CDR3: TGTGCCAGCAGGGGACAGGTCAATGAGCAGTTCTTC. Residues: CASRGQVNEQFF.